These 32 T cell receptor beta chains were sequenced from one sample in a study of beta chain features in type 1 diabetes. These receptors have no known antigen. The whole isolated RNA underwent reverse transcription, so sequencing captured expressed TCRB transcripts. The method was immunoSEQ multiplex PCR; TCRdb's version includes in-frame clones alone and lacks a portion of them. The repertoire has about 660,000 clones, more than 12% of them found once; the top ten carry 0.035% to 0.04%. Findings of the study overall: Type 1 diabetes patients had moderately but significantly shorter TCRB CDR3s in all four CD4+ subsets.

The source material was naive CD4+ T cells from blood. The receptor source for this set is a man aged 18 to 30 with type 1 diabetes.

Notes on this clone: Other DNA variants within this sample encode the same CDR3. The rearrangement joins TRBV30 to TRBJ2-7; D remains ambiguous. Trimming pared 0 bases from V and 4 bases from J, leaving 7 bases between. Germline-derived CDR1 and CDR2 are GTSNPN and SVGIG (reference sequence). CDR3 size: 12 residues. The CDR3 DNA sequence: TGTGCCTGGAGTGTAGGCCCGTACGAGCAGTACTTC. This codes for CAWSVGPYEQYF.

This clone was recorded a few times. This chain uses TRBV28 with TRBJ2-6, with D maybe TRBD1 (5 bases). V was pared by 6 bases and J by 4 bases, with 13 bases between. CDR3 size: 15 residues. In germline, CDR1 is MDHEN, CDR2 SYDVKM. The CDR3 loop reads CASSLTGSGANVLTF. CDR3 nucleotides: TGTGCCAGCAGCCTTACAGGCTCCGGGGCCAACGTCCTGACTTTC.

This clone was seen more than once but under ten times. The sample carries other DNA sequences with the same CDR3. J is TRBJ2-1 and V is TRBV15; D possibly corresponds to TRBD2 (6 bases). Germline-derived CDR1 and CDR2 are LNHNV and YYDKDF (reference sequence). The CDR3 totals 15 residues. The V and J ends lost 0 bases and 4 bases respectively, with 10 bases between them. This CDR3 reads CATSRDRAGYNEQFF. CDR3 bases: TGTGCCACCAGCAGAGATCGGGCGGGATACAATGAGCAGTTCTTC.

CDR3 region: CAWSAGQGTEAFF. The CDR3 nucleotides are TGTGCCTGGAGTGCGGGGCAGGGAACTGAAGCTTTCTTT. The chain joins TRBV30 to TRBJ1-1; the D gene is possibly TRBD1 (5 bases). V was shortened by 1 base and J by 5 bases, with 11 bases between the two germline ends. The CDR3 sequence is 13 residues long. Looked up from germline, CDR1 is GTSNPN and CDR2 is SVGIG (reference sequence).

This clone was counted between two and nine times. The chain employs TRBV14 and TRBJ1-1, with D unclear. Germline values: CDR1 SGHDN, CDR2 FVKESK. The V gene lost 1 base and the J gene lost 11 bases, with 14 bases spanning the gap. This CDR3 is 13 amino acids long. The CDR3 DNA reads as TGTGCCAGCAGCCAAGCTTTCTCATCGGGGGCTTTCTTT. Residues: CASSQAFSSGAFF. Full variable domain (remainder filled in from reference TRBV14 and TRBJ1-1): EAGVTQFPSHSVIEKGQTVTLRCDPISGHDNLYWYRRVMGKEIKFLLHFVKESKQDESGMPNNRFLAERTGGTYSTLKVQPAELEDSGVYFCASSQAFSSGAFFGQGTRLTVV.

V gene TRBV15 combines with J gene TRBJ1-4; D is unresolved. V lost 0 bases and J lost 5, with 10 bases in between. CDR1 is LNHNV, CDR2 YYDKDF, per germline (reference sequence). The CDR3 spans 15 residues. DNA for the CDR3: TGTGCCACCAGCAGAGACATATTCAAGAATGAAAAACTGTTTTTT. This sequence encodes CATSRDIFKNEKLFF.

This clone was seen more than once but under ten times. Other DNA sequences in this sample translate to the same CDR3. J is TRBJ2-1 and V is TRBV2; D might be TRBD2 (6 bases). The V and J ends lost 3 bases and 4 bases respectively, with 7 bases between them. Germline assignment: CDR1 SNHLY and CDR2 FYNNEI. The CDR3 length is 13 residues. CDR3 sequence (DNA): TGTGCCAGCAGTGAGGAGGGATACAATGAGCAGTTCTTC. It specifies CASSEEGYNEQFF. Drawing the rest from reference TRBV2 and TRBJ2-1, the complete variable domain is EPEVTQTPSHQVTQMGQEVILRCVPISNHLYFYWYRQILGQKVEFLVSFYNNEISEKSEIFDDQFSVERPDGSNFTLKIRSTKLEDSAMYFCASSEEGYNEQFFGPGTRLTVL.

DNA for the CDR3: TGTGCCAGCAGCTCAAAGGGGACAGGGGTCCGCCAAGAGACCCAGTACTTC. Its protein product is CASSSKGTGVRQETQYF. The chain joins TRBV7-2 to TRBJ2-5; 10 bases are shared with TRBD1. The germline CDR1 and CDR2 sequences are SGHTA and FQGNSA. This CDR3 contains 17 residues. The V and J ends lost 4 bases and 1 base, in that order; junction bases with no gene match: 9.

The CDR3 spells CASSRDRAGNTIYF. DNA for the CDR3: TGTGCCAGCAGCCGGGACAGGGCTGGAAACACCATATATTTT. The chain combines TRBV9 with TRBJ1-3; TRBD1 matches at 9 bases. The V gene end was trimmed by 4 bases and the J gene end by 2 bases; junction bases not matched to a gene: 1. The CDR3 has 14 amino acids. Germline CDR1 is SGDLS and CDR2 is YYNGEE.

V is TRBV19 and J is TRBJ2-2; D may be TRBD2 (7 bases). Trimming took 7 bases from V and 2 from J, leaving 17 bases between them. This CDR3 is built from 16 residues. Germline lookup yields CDR1 LNHDA and CDR2 SQIVND (reference sequence). CDR3 sequence (DNA): TGTGCCAGTACCCCCTGGGGGGGACACAACACCGGGGAGCTGTTTTTT. It translates to CASTPWGGHNTGELFF.

The gene calls are TRBV12-5 and TRBJ1-1; D gene ambiguous. CDR1 and CDR2 (germline): LGHNT, FRNRAP. Between the trimmed V and J ends, which lost 6 bases and 5 bases, there was a span of 16 bases. CDR3 length: 14 amino acids. The CDR3 region is CASGPIIRGTEAFF. For the CDR3, the DNA is TGTGCTAGTGGGCCAATTATCAGAGGAACTGAAGCTTTCTTT.

This clone was detected only a few times. At the DNA level, this CDR3 is encoded by other sequences in the same sample as well. The chain links TRBV9 to TRBJ2-1; a weak D match, TRBD2 (7 bases). The V and J ends lost 2 bases and 3 bases respectively, with 12 bases between them. In germline, CDR1 is SGDLS, CDR2 YYNGEE. This CDR3 region has 15 residues. CDR3 protein: CASSVGASGYNEQFF. The CDR3 nucleotides are TGTGCCAGCAGCGTGGGGGCTAGCGGCTACAATGAGCAGTTCTTC.

This clone was observed a handful of times. V gene TRBV2 combines with J gene TRBJ2-5, with D uncertain. Germline CDR1 SNHLY, CDR2 FYNNEI. The V end was cut by 1 base, the J end by 2 bases, with 5 bases between. The CDR3 has 13 residues. DNA of the CDR3: TGTGCCAGCAGTGAAGACCCGCAAGAGACCCAGTACTTC. This gives the protein CASSEDPQETQYF.

This rearrangement joins TRBV11-3 to TRBJ2-7, with D perhaps given as TRBD1 or TRBD2 (5 bases each). Per the germline V gene, CDR1 is SGHNT and CDR2 is YENEEA. The CDR3 loop spans 13 amino acids. V lost 5 bases and J 12 bases, leaving 20 bases between the germline ends. The DNA of the CDR3 is TGTGCCAGCAGCATTACTGCGACAGAGGGGCCGTACTTC. Protein: CASSITATEGPYF.

The genes are TRBV5-6 and TRBJ2-3; 8 nucleotides align to TRBD2. In germline, CDR1 is SGHDT, CDR2 YYEEEE. With V trimmed by 0 bases and J by 4 bases, 4 bases remained unmatched. This CDR3 is 15 amino acids long. DNA of the CDR3: TGTGCCAGCAGCTTGGGCGGGGGGATTTCAGATACGCAGTATTTT. It is translated as CASSLGGGISDTQYF.

This clone was found a few times. The chain has TRBV19 and TRBJ2-3; 13 bases map to TRBD2. The trim removed 4 bases at V and 1 base at J, leaving 2 bases unmatched. Germline V gene data show CDR1 as LNHDA and CDR2 as SQIVND (reference sequence). The CDR3 has 16 residues. The CDR3 DNA reads as TGTGCCAGTAGTACCGGGACTAGCGGGGGCACAGATACGCAGTATTTT. Encoded protein: CASSTGTSGGTDTQYF.

The chain couples TRBV28 to TRBJ2-1; D ambiguous. The CDR3 contains 13 residues. Trimming stripped 5 bases from V and 5 bases from J, with 10 bases between. The V gene's germline CDR1 is MDHEN and CDR2 SYDVKM. Here the CDR3 DNA reads TGTGCCAGCAGTAGACACACTGACAATGAGCAGTTCTTC. Protein: CASSRHTDNEQFF.

The genes are TRBV4-1 and TRBJ2-1, with 11 bases that match TRBD2. Unmatched junction bases numbered 7, after V lost 3 bases and J lost 0 bases. Germline V gene data show CDR1 as MGHRA and CDR2 as YSYEKL. There are 18 residues in the CDR3. CDR3 in amino acids: CASSQGTSGLSSYNEQFF. CDR3 coding DNA: TGCGCCAGCAGCCAGGGGACTAGCGGATTAAGCTCCTACAATGAGCAGTTCTTC.

This clone was seen a few times. The V and J genes are TRBV7-9 and TRBJ1-2, with D maybe TRBD1 (6 bases). The CDR3 totals 19 residues. Germline V gene sequence: CDR1 SEHNR, CDR2 FQNEAQ (reference sequence). The germline V and J ends were trimmed by 5 bases and 1 base, with 26 bases remaining between them. CDR3 region: CASSRQGMTTRDNNYGYTF. CDR3 in DNA: TGTGCCAGCAGCCGTCAGGGGATGACGACAAGGGACAATAACTATGGCTACACCTTC.

This clone came up a few times. The rearrangement joins TRBV15 to TRBJ1-5; D possibly corresponds to TRBD1 (5 bases). There are 16 residues in the CDR3. Trimming shortened V by 3 bases and J by 2 bases, and 14 bases separated the two germline ends. CDR1 LNHNV and CDR2 YYDKDF come from the germline V gene (reference sequence). The DNA for the CDR3 is TGTGCCACCAGCAGGGGACGAGGGGCGGGCAATCAGCCCCAGCATTTT. Translated: CATSRGRGAGNQPQHF.

There are a few counts of this clone. In the same sample, other DNA sequences code for this CDR3. This chain uses TRBV5-1 with TRBJ2-3, with D possibly being TRBD1 (5 bases). The V gene's germline CDR1 is SGHRS and CDR2 YFSETQ. This CDR3 is built from 14 residues. V was clipped by 0 bases and J by 3 bases, with 8 bases between them. The CDR3 DNA reads as TGCGCCAGCAGCTTGGCCCAGGGAACAGATACGCAGTATTTT. Protein: CASSLAQGTDTQYF.

As concerns this clone: Other DNA sequences within the sample encode an identical CDR3. Written as DNA, the CDR3 is TGTGCCAGTAGTAGGGGCTACGAGCAGTACTTC. This translates into CASSRGYEQYF. The V call is TRBV19, the J call TRBJ2-7, with D hard to call. V was pared by 4 bases and J by 3 bases, with 4 bases between. The germline V gene encodes CDR1 LNHDA and CDR2 SQIVND (reference sequence). This CDR3 comprises 11 residues.

The chain links TRBV11-2 to TRBJ2-1; 14 positions agree with TRBD2. After removal of 4 bases from V and 7 bases from J, the junction contained 6 bases not matched to a gene. In germline, CDR1 is SGHAT, CDR2 FQNNGV. The CDR3 runs 16 residues. CDR3 sequence (DNA): TGTGCCAGCAGCTCGCAGACTAGCGGGAGGGTTAATGAGCAGTTCTTC. Amino acid sequence: CASSSQTSGRVNEQFF.

This clone was counted only a few times. The rearrangement links TRBV29-1 to TRBJ2-5; 7 bases line up with TRBD1. The CDR3 has 15 amino acids. V lost 7 bases, J lost 4 bases, and 15 bases stayed unmatched. Germline V gene sequence: CDR1 SQVTM, CDR2 ANQGSEA. The CDR3 region is CSAYSGDRVGETQYF. In DNA, the CDR3 is TGCAGCGCCTACTCCGGCGACAGGGTTGGAGAGACCCAGTACTTC.

V and J are TRBV20-1 and TRBJ1-2; no clear D gene. The CDR3 consists of 11 residues. Between the trimmed V and J ends, which lost 6 bases and 8 bases, there was a span of 13 bases. The germline CDR1 and CDR2 sequences are DFQATT and SNEGSKA (reference sequence). CDR3 sequence reads: CSATSQAGYTF. CDR3 nucleotides: TGCAGTGCAACCAGCCAGGCCGGCTACACCTTC.

The CDR3 DNA is TGTGCCACCAGCAGAGATTTAGGGGGCGCGAACACCGGGGAGCTGTTTTTT. Translating gives CATSRDLGGANTGELFF. J is TRBJ2-2 and V is TRBV15, with 7 nucleotides matching TRBD1. V lost 0 bases to trimming and J lost 0 bases; unmatched junction nucleotides: 4. The CDR3 totals 17 residues. Per germline, CDR1 LNHNV and CDR2 YYDKDF (reference sequence).

The J gene is TRBJ2-7, the V gene TRBV5-1; D call uncertain. This CDR3 comprises 14 residues. Trimming removed 0 bases at V and 3 bases at J, with 10 bases between. CDR1 is SGHRS and CDR2 is YFSETQ in the germline V gene. CDR3 sequence (DNA): TGCGCCAGCAGCTTGGGTCTCCTCGGCTACGAGCAGTACTTC. Encoded protein: CASSLGLLGYEQYF.

This clone has only a few counts. The chain couples TRBV7-2 to TRBJ2-7; the D gene is possibly TRBD2 (6 bases). The CDR3 runs 15 residues. The germline V gene has CDR1 SGHTA and CDR2 FQGNSA. Trimming shortened V by 3 bases and J by 2 bases, and 14 bases separated the two germline ends. The CDR3 protein is CASSLGRAGTYEQYF. The CDR3, as DNA: TGTGCCAGCAGCTTGGGCAGGGCGGGGACCTACGAGCAGTACTTC.

In its sample, this clone was seen a few times. The CDR3 region has the DNA TGTGCCACCAGCAGAGAGCCGGGAGCCTACGAGCAGTACTTC. Translated: CATSREPGAYEQYF. The rearrangement links TRBV15 to TRBJ2-7, with a weak D call TRBD2 (6 bases). The CDR3 loop spans 14 amino acids. The V gene lost 0 bases and the J gene lost 2 bases, with 8 bases spanning the gap. Looked up from germline, CDR1 is LNHNV and CDR2 is YYDKDF (reference sequence).

This clone was seen a handful of times. This chain joins TRBV30 and TRBJ1-3; D is unresolved. The CDR3 has 13 amino acids. CDR1 and CDR2 (germline): GTSNPN, SVGIG (reference sequence). The V gene lost 5 bases and the J gene lost 1 base, with 9 bases spanning the gap. CDR3 in DNA: TGTGCCTGGCGAGGGCTTTCTGGAAACACCATATATTTT. Translation: CAWRGLSGNTIYF. Supplemented by reference TRBV30 and TRBJ1-3, the full variable domain reads SQTIHQWPATLVQPVGSPLSLECTVEGTSNPNLYWYRQAAGRGLQLLFYSVGIGQISSEVPQNLSASRPQDRQFILSSKKLLLSDSGFYLCAWRGLSGNTIYFGEGSWLTVV.

V is TRBV11-2 and J is TRBJ1-4, with 7 bases identical to TRBD1. This CDR3 has 15 residues. The V and J ends lost 5 bases and 4 bases, in that order; junction bases with no gene match: 7. Germline V gene sequence: CDR1 SGHAT, CDR2 FQNNGV. The CDR3 DNA reads as TGTGCCAGCAGCGTCTTGACAGGGAATAATGAAAAACTGTTTTTT. This translates into CASSVLTGNNEKLFF.

The rearrangement uses TRBV5-1 and TRBJ2-7, with TRBD1 as a possible D gene (6 bases). Germline V gives CDR1 SGHRS, CDR2 YFSETQ. This CDR3 contains 15 residues. Between the trimmed V and J ends, which lost 7 bases and 5 bases, there was a span of 22 bases. CDR3 in amino acids: CASEATSTGSHEQYF. The DNA of the CDR3 is TGCGCCAGCGAGGCCACCTCAACAGGGTCCCACGAGCAGTACTTC. Using reference TRBV5-1 and TRBJ2-7 for the parts outside the CDR3, the full variable domain is KAGVTQTPRYLIKTRGQQVTLSCSPISGHRSVSWYQQTPGQGLQFLFEYFSETQRNKGNFPGRFSGRQFSNSRSEMNVSTLELGDSALYLCASEATSTGSHEQYFGPGTRLTVT.